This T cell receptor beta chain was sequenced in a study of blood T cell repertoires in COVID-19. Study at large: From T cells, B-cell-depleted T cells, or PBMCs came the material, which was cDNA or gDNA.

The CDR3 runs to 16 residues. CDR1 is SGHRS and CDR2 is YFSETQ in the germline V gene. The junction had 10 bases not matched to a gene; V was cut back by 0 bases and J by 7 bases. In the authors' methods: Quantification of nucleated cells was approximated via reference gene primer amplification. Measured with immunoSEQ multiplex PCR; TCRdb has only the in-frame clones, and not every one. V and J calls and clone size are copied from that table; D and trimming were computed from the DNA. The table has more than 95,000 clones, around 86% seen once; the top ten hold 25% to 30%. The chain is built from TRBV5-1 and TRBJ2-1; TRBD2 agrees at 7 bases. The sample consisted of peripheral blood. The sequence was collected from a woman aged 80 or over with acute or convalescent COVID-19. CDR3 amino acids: CASSLDTGGMRNEQFF. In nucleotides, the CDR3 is TGCGCCAGCAGCTTGGATACGGGGGGTATGCGGAATGAGCAGTTCTTC.